The clone carrying this T cell receptor (beta chain) was observed a few times. Its antigen is as yet unknown. This entry belongs to a study of cytomegalovirus exposure and HLA in healthy donors. Study-level results: The study listed around 150 cytomegalovirus-associated TCR beta chains. Later analysis placed DRB1 highest and HLA-C lowest in TCR association rates, which differed by HLA locus.

Trimming shortened V by 0 bases and J by 5 bases, and 16 bases separated the two germline ends. This CDR3 comprises 16 residues. From germline, CDR1 is MNHEY and CDR2 SMNVEV (reference sequence). Both 60 Vbeta primers and 13 Jbeta primers went into the PCR. The data were produced by immunoSEQ multiplex PCR, yet TCRdb's version contains in-frame clones alone and is incomplete. The sample includes 95,000 to 100,000 clones, roughly 74% of them seen just once. Sequenced sample: PBMCs. The V call is TRBV27, the J call TRBJ1-2, with D perhaps TRBD1 (6 bases). The receptor was isolated from a woman between 40 and 55 years old in good health and CMV-seronegative. The CDR3 nucleotides are TGTGCCAGCAGTTTATCATCAGGGGCCGGGAGGTATGGCTACACCTTC. It yields the protein CASSLSSGAGRYGYTF.